This T cell receptor beta chain was found in a study of long-term antiretroviral therapy in people with HIV. Losses at the gene ends were 4 bases for V and 5 bases for J; bases not matched to a gene: 9. CDR1 and CDR2 (germline): MNHEY, SVGAGI. The CDR3 is 15 residues long. Researchers report immunoSEQ v3.0 was run at survey level. TCRdb's table, derived via immunoSEQ multiplex PCR, lists solely in-frame clones and lacks some. This repertoire shows 24,000 or so clones, roughly 78% found once; its top ten account for roughly 10%. This TCR was sampled from a woman aged 40 to 50 with HIV. Sequenced material: unsorted PBMCs, taken 1.2 years after starting antiretroviral therapy. The chain links TRBV6-5 to TRBJ2-7; 9 bases align to TRBD1. This CDR3 reads CASSSVGQGSDEQYF. The CDR3, as DNA: TGTGCCAGCAGTTCCGTGGGACAGGGATCCGACGAGCAGTACTTC.